The 21 T cell receptor beta chains below come from one sample, sequenced in a study of blood T cell repertoires in COVID-19 (TCRdb year 2020). To prepare the library, the immunoSEQ multiplex PCR assay was applied. As stored in TCRdb, this immuneACCESS dataset retains in-frame rearrangements with V and J assigned. A fraction of the clones does not appear; measured against another copy, unresolved V genes explain less than half of the discrepancy, and the remainder lacks a known reason. In this sample the table shows some 460,000 clones, roughly 91% of which occur a single time. More than 4% of the sample is held by the ten biggest clonotypes. Sequenced: peripheral blood. The receptors shown here come from a woman aged 25-40 years with acute or convalescent COVID-19.

The chain combines TRBV5-4 with TRBJ1-2; TRBD1 is a possible D gene (5 bases). The ends were cut back, 4 bases at V and 3 bases at J, with 16 bases in the middle. The germline V gene has CDR1 SGHNT and CDR2 YYREEE (reference sequence). CDR3 length: 15 residues. The CDR3 loop reads CASSRTARDHYGYTF. DNA of the CDR3: TGTGCCAGCAGCCGAACCGCCAGGGATCACTATGGCTACACCTTC.

This clone occurred once. The rearrangement joins TRBV27 to TRBJ2-7; unclear D gene. Germline loops: CDR1 MNHEY, CDR2 SMNVEV (reference sequence). CDR3 length: 15 amino acids. V lost 5 bases, J lost 0 bases, and 14 bases lay in between. CDR3 region: CASSPLSSGSYEQYF. The CDR3 coding sequence is TGTGCCAGCAGTCCCCTGTCCTCGGGCTCCTACGAGCAGTACTTC.

J is TRBJ1-4 and V is TRBV21-1; the table gives TRBD1 as D, unverified against the DNA. TRBV21-1 represents a pseudogene. CDR3 length: 15 residues. DNA of the CDR3: TGTGCCAGCAGCTTGCGGACAGCCCCTAATGAAAAACTGTTTTTT. This codes for CASSLRTAPNEKLFF.

The chain joins TRBV27 to TRBJ2-7; D uncertain. The CDR3 contains 16 residues. Germline-derived CDR1 and CDR2 are MNHEY and SMNVEV (reference sequence). V dropped 8 bases and J dropped 3 bases, with 23 bases sitting between them. The CDR3 coding sequence is TGTGCCAGCCCAGTTTTAAGTCCCTCTTCCATCTACGAGCAGTACTTC. Its translation: CASPVLSPSSIYEQYF.

This clone showed up just a few times. J is TRBJ1-1 and V is TRBV24-1; D gene uncertain. Trimming cost V 5 bases and J 11 bases, with 11 bases left between them. The CDR3 runs to 11 residues. Per the germline V gene, CDR1 is KGHDR and CDR2 is SFDVKD. The CDR3 reads CATSVEGKAFF. The CDR3 region has the DNA TGTGCCACCAGTGTCGAGGGAAAGGCTTTCTTT.

CDR3 nucleotide sequence: TGTGCCTGGAGTGTGACCACGGAGGGCTACACCTTC. Protein product: CAWSVTTEGYTF. The rearrangement links TRBV30 to TRBJ1-2, with D unclear. Germline assignment: CDR1 GTSNPN and CDR2 SVGIG (reference sequence). The CDR3 consists of 12 residues. Trimming removed 0 bases from V and 8 bases from J, with 10 bases in between.

The chain carries TRBV12-5 and TRBJ2-3, with D perhaps TRBD1 (6 bases). Germline CDR1 is LGHNT and CDR2 is FRNRAP. Trimming took off 1 base at V and 4 bases at J, with 21 bases between the two ends. This CDR3 is built from 18 residues. The CDR3 spells CASGLGAGQGRFADTQYF. As DNA, the CDR3 is TGTGCTAGTGGTTTGGGGGCCGGGCAGGGGAGATTCGCAGATACGCAGTATTTT.

This chain connects TRBV2 to TRBJ2-7; a weak D match, TRBD1 (5 bases). The CDR3 has 13 amino acids. The V end lost 6 bases, the J end lost 6 bases, and 15 bases lay between the germline ends. CDR1 and CDR2 from the germline V gene are SNHLY and FYNNEI. Here the CDR3 reads CASRNFREGEQYF. In DNA form, the CDR3 reads TGTGCCAGCAGGAACTTCAGGGAAGGCGAGCAGTACTTC.

This chain connects TRBV7-9 to TRBJ1-3; 7 positions match TRBD1. Germline-derived CDR1 and CDR2 are SEHNR and FQNEAQ (reference sequence). V lost 1 base to trimming and J lost 1 base; unmatched junction nucleotides: 1. CDR3 length equals 15 residues. The CDR3 DNA sequence: TGTGCCAGCAGCTTAGGGACAGGATCTGGAAACACCATATATTTT. Translated: CASSLGTGSGNTIYF.

On this clone itself: The same CDR3 also results from other DNA sequences found in this sample. V usage is TRBV19 and J usage is TRBJ1-4; possible D gene TRBD1, 5 bases. Trimming took off 6 bases at V and 4 bases at J, with 12 bases between the two ends. This CDR3 contains 14 residues. Germline V CDR1 and CDR2: LNHDA, SQIVND (reference sequence). In DNA, the CDR3 is TGTGCCAGTAGCTCCGGGGGTAGTAATGAAAAACTGTTTTTT. It yields the protein CASSSGGSNEKLFF.

The chain carries TRBV29-1 and TRBJ1-1; no definite D call. V shed 2 bases and J shed 0 bases, with 7 bases lying between them. Looked up from germline, CDR1 is SQVTM and CDR2 is ANQGSEA. The CDR3 runs to 13 residues. The CDR3 region has the DNA TGCAGCGTTGAACAGGAAATGAACACTGAAGCTTTCTTT. Its translation: CSVEQEMNTEAFF.

In its sample, this clone was seen once. The genes are TRBV5-1 and TRBJ1-1; the match to TRBD1 covers 8 bases. In germline, CDR1 is SGHRS, CDR2 YFSETQ. With 2 bases clipped from V and 4 bases from J, the junction kept 4 bases outside the gene matches. The CDR3 extends over 14 amino acids. As DNA, the CDR3 is TGCGCCAGCAGCTTCTCAGGGGGCGTCACTGAAGCTTTCTTT. As protein: CASSFSGGVTEAFF.

The chain combines TRBV5-1 with TRBJ2-7; D is possibly TRBD2 (7 bases). V lost 0 bases and J lost 5, with 12 bases in between. This CDR3 has 14 amino acids. Germline V gene lookup returns CDR1 SGHRS and CDR2 YFSETQ. CDR3: CASSLAGGLDEQYF. Written as DNA, the CDR3 is TGCGCCAGCAGCTTGGCGGGGGGCCTGGACGAGCAGTACTTC.

CDR3 sequence (DNA): TGTGCCAGCAGCCAAGAAAAAACAGGGATCCGGAGATCAGCCCAGCATTTT. It encodes CASSQEKTGIRRSAQHF. This rearrangement joins TRBV5-8 to TRBJ1-5; D is perhaps TRBD1 (6 bases). CDR1 is SGHTS, CDR2 YDEGEE, per germline. The CDR3 spans 17 residues. Trimming took off 4 bases at V and 11 bases at J, with 28 bases between the two ends.

The chain joins TRBV10-3 to TRBJ2-3; D possibly corresponds to TRBD2 (6 bases). Germline lookup yields CDR1 ENHRY and CDR2 SYGVKD. The V and J ends lost 6 bases and 4 bases respectively, with 8 bases between them. The CDR3 length is 12 residues. The chain's CDR3 is CAIRGEADTQYF. The DNA of the CDR3 is TGTGCCATCAGGGGGGAGGCAGATACGCAGTATTTT.

V is TRBV10-3 and J is TRBJ1-2; maybe TRBD1 (6 bases). The CDR3 is 13 residues long. Germline V gives CDR1 ENHRY, CDR2 SYGVKD. V lost 0 bases, J lost 4 bases, and 6 bases lay in between. Here the CDR3 reads CAISESRGYGYTF. In DNA, the CDR3 is TGTGCCATCAGTGAGTCCAGGGGCTATGGCTACACCTTC.

This clone appeared once. This chain joins TRBV7-3 and TRBJ2-1; 8 nucleotides match TRBD1. The germline V gene encodes CDR1 SGHTA and CDR2 FQGTGA. The ends lost 0 bases at V and 5 bases at J; junction bases unmatched: 12. The CDR3 spans 18 residues. The CDR3 coding sequence is TGTGCCAGCAGCTTAACGGCTACAAGACAGGGGTCGGACAATGAGCAGTTCTTC. Translating gives CASSLTATRQGSDNEQFF.

The V call is TRBV18, the J call TRBJ1-1, with D maybe TRBD1 (5 bases). CDR3 length: 14 residues. V gave up 2 bases and J gave up 4 bases, with 11 bases separating them. Looked up from germline, CDR1 is KGHSH and CDR2 is LQKENI. CDR3 sequence reads: CASSPAGGSTEAFF. The CDR3 coding sequence is TGTGCCAGCTCACCAGCGGGGGGATCCACTGAAGCTTTCTTT.

The V and J genes are TRBV5-1 and TRBJ2-2; 9 bases line up with TRBD1. The V gene's germline CDR1 is SGHRS and CDR2 YFSETQ. J was trimmed by 7 bases and V by 7 bases; bases with no gene match: 20. The CDR3 is made up of 18 amino acids. The CDR3 reads CASLRQARTGVGDGELFF. In DNA form, the CDR3 reads TGCGCCAGCCTCCGCCAGGCGCGGACAGGGGTCGGGGACGGGGAGCTGTTTTTT.

This clone was recorded once. The rearrangement uses TRBV7-9 and TRBJ2-5, with 9 positions matching TRBD2. CDR1 and CDR2 from the germline V gene are SEHNR and FQNEAQ (reference sequence). With V trimmed by 1 base and J by 0 bases, 0 bases remained unmatched. CDR3 length: 15 amino acids. The CDR3 nucleotides read TGTGCCAGCAGCTTAGGGACTAGCGACCAAGAGACCCAGTACTTC. Residues: CASSLGTSDQETQYF.

The chain employs TRBV9 and TRBJ2-2; 9 bases agree with TRBD2. The trim removed 4 bases at V and 2 bases at J, leaving 3 bases unmatched. The CDR3 extends over 15 amino acids. Looked up from germline, CDR1 is SGDLS and CDR2 is YYNGEE. In nucleotides, the CDR3 is TGTGCCAGCAGCACCGGGACTAGCAACACCGGGGAGCTGTTTTTT. Its protein product is CASSTGTSNTGELFF.